These 25 T cell receptor beta chains originate from one sample sequenced in a study of cytomegalovirus exposure and HLA in healthy donors. Primers: 60 Vbeta forward and 13 Jbeta reverse. Some clones are missing from TCRdb's copy, which holds only in-frame ones; the method was immunoSEQ multiplex PCR. The table records more than 95,000 clones, about two thirds of them present only once. Material for sequencing was PBMCs. Receptors were obtained from a man aged 55-75 years in good health and CMV-seropositive.

This clone has more than one count but fewer than ten. The V gene is TRBV2, the J gene TRBJ2-2, with D uncertain. Germline CDR1 reads SNHLY; CDR2 reads FYNNEI. This CDR3 region has 11 residues. V was shortened by 4 bases and J by 7 bases, with 4 bases between the two germline ends. The CDR3 spells CASSGHGELFF. CDR3 DNA sequence: TGTGCCAGCAGTGGTCACGGGGAGCTGTTTTTT.

The chain links TRBV27 to TRBJ2-3; 7 bases match TRBD2. The V and J ends lost 5 bases and 0 bases, in that order; junction bases with no gene match: 5. In germline, CDR1 is MNHEY, CDR2 SMNVEV (reference sequence). The CDR3 has 15 amino acids. In nucleotides, the CDR3 is TGTGCCAGCAGTCTGAGCGGGGAGAGCACAGATACGCAGTATTTT. Protein: CASSLSGESTDTQYF.

V usage is TRBV19 and J usage is TRBJ2-3; the D gene is possibly TRBD1 (6 bases). CDR1 is LNHDA, CDR2 SQIVND, per germline (reference sequence). This CDR3 has 13 residues. Between the trimmed V and J ends, which lost 6 bases and 4 bases, there was a span of 11 bases. The CDR3 nucleotides are TGTGCCAGTAGGGGGGCCGGAGCAGATACGCAGTATTTT. Translating gives CASRGAGADTQYF.

This chain links TRBV27 with TRBJ2-6, with D perhaps matching TRBD2 (6 bases). V was clipped by 3 bases and J by 0 bases, with 18 bases between them. The CDR3 consists of 19 residues. Per the germline V gene, CDR1 is MNHEY and CDR2 is SMNVEV (reference sequence). CDR3: CASSFVGGVDLSGANVLTF. The CDR3, as DNA: TGTGCCAGCAGTTTCGTTGGAGGGGTCGACCTCTCTGGGGCCAACGTCCTGACTTTC.

The chain carries TRBV7-8 and TRBJ1-5, with D possibly matching TRBD1 (6 bases). Germline CDR1 is SGHVS and CDR2 is FQNEAQ. Between the trimmed V and J ends, which lost 5 bases and 6 bases, there was a span of 17 bases. The CDR3 has 15 amino acids. The CDR3: CASSRGGAGFQPQHF. CDR3 DNA: TGTGCCAGCAGCCGGGGGGGCGCGGGGTTTCAGCCCCAGCATTTT.

The chain carries TRBV2 and TRBJ2-1, with a possible D match to TRBD2 (5 bases). CDR1 and CDR2 (germline): SNHLY, FYNNEI. The CDR3 totals 12 residues. V was pared by 2 bases and J by 7 bases, with 6 bases between. The CDR3 spells CASSERTNEQFF. Here the CDR3 DNA reads TGTGCCAGCAGTGAAAGGACTAATGAGCAGTTCTTC.

The V call is TRBV7-6, the J call TRBJ2-2; TRBD2 agrees at 11 bases. Germline V gene data show CDR1 as SGHVS and CDR2 as FNYEAQ. V was clipped by 0 bases and J by 4 bases; unmatched bases: 7. The CDR3 length is 18 residues. The CDR3 protein is CASSLAPLGLAGTGELFF. CDR3 in DNA: TGTGCCAGCAGCTTAGCACCCCTAGGACTAGCGGGCACCGGGGAGCTGTTTTTT. Variable domain in full (rest from reference TRBV7-6 and TRBJ2-2): GAGVSQSPRYKVTKRGQDVALRCDPISGHVSLYWYRQALGQGPEFLTYFNYEAQQDKSGLPNDRFSAERPEGSISTLTIQRTEQRDSAMYRCASSLAPLGLAGTGELFFGEGSRLTVL.

This clone was detected only once. The genes are TRBV19 and TRBJ1-5; 7 nucleotides agree with TRBD1. V was clipped by 7 bases and J by 4 bases; unmatched bases: 13. CDR1 and CDR2 from the germline V gene are LNHDA and SQIVND (reference sequence). The CDR3 spans 16 residues. The CDR3 sequence is CASNLGSRQGNQPQHF. CDR3 sequence (DNA): TGTGCCAGTAATCTGGGGTCTAGACAGGGTAATCAGCCCCAGCATTTT.

In this sample, this clone turned up once. The CDR3 region has the DNA TGTGCCAGCAGTGACTCGAACACGACCTACGAGCAGTACTTC. Protein product: CASSDSNTTYEQYF. The chain uses TRBV6-4 and TRBJ2-7; D uncertain. Germline assignment: CDR1 MRHNA and CDR2 SNTAGT. The length of the CDR3 is 14 residues. V dropped 0 bases and J dropped 2 bases, with 8 bases sitting between them.

Points on this clone: This sample also contains other DNA sequences that code for the same CDR3. The rearrangement links TRBV4-1 to TRBJ2-7; D might be TRBD2 (6 bases). The CDR3 is 15 residues long. V lost 0 bases and J 0 bases, leaving 9 bases between the germline ends. Per germline, CDR1 MGHRA and CDR2 YSYEKL. Here the CDR3 reads CASSQDRGSSYEQYF. For the CDR3, the DNA is TGCGCCAGCAGCCAAGATCGGGGGAGCTCCTACGAGCAGTACTTC.

V and J are TRBV5-1 and TRBJ2-4, with TRBD2 as a possible D gene (5 bases). The germline V gene encodes CDR1 SGHRS and CDR2 YFSETQ. Deletions cut 1 base from V and 7 bases from J, with 12 bases between. This CDR3 has 14 amino acids. CDR3 sequence (DNA): TGCGCCAGCAGCTTGCAACTAGAAAGGAACATTCAGTACTTC. Translating it yields CASSLQLERNIQYF. The variable domain in full, completed from reference TRBV5-1 and TRBJ2-4, reads KAGVTQTPRYLIKTRGQQVTLSCSPISGHRSVSWYQQTPGQGLQFLFEYFSETQRNKGNFPGRFSGRQFSNSRSEMNVSTLELGDSALYLCASSLQLERNIQYFGAGTRLSVL.

V gene TRBV5-6 combines with J gene TRBJ2-3, with D possibly being TRBD1 (6 bases). V lost 2 bases to trimming and J lost 6 bases, with 13 bases between them. From germline, CDR1 is SGHDT and CDR2 YYEEEE. The CDR3 totals 14 residues. The CDR3 protein is CASSLLSGADTQYF. DNA for the CDR3: TGTGCCAGCAGCTTACTCTCAGGGGCCGATACGCAGTATTTT.

The CDR3 bases are TGTGCCAGCAGTGACCCCTACCGTGGCTACACCTTC. Translating it yields CASSDPYRGYTF. This chain connects TRBV25-1 to TRBJ1-2; D not resolved. The V gene's germline CDR1 is MGHDK and CDR2 SYGVNS. Trimming removed 3 bases from V and 7 bases from J, with 9 bases in between. The CDR3 is 12 amino acids.

This clone showed up just a few times. The CDR3 DNA sequence: TGCGCCAGCAGTGGAGGGGGCGCAGGGCAAGAGACCCAGTACTTC. It yields the protein CASSGGGAGQETQYF. This chain joins TRBV10-1 and TRBJ2-5; 7 bases match TRBD1. V shed 4 bases and J 2 bases; nucleotides not matched to a gene: 7. CDR3 length: 15 residues. CDR1 WNHNN and CDR2 SYGVQD come from the germline V gene (reference sequence).

Here the CDR3 reads CTSSQFLSGTDSNQPQHF. The CDR3 nucleotides are TGCACCAGCAGCCAATTTTTATCCGGGACTGATTCCAATCAGCCCCAGCATTTT. The chain recombines TRBV1 with TRBJ1-5. TRBV1 is described as a pseudogene. CDR3 size: 18 residues.

This clone was found a few times. The genes are TRBV6-5 and TRBJ1-2; 9 bases line up with TRBD1. Per germline, CDR1 MNHEY and CDR2 SVGAGI. The CDR3 length is 13 residues. V was clipped by 4 bases and J by 6 bases; unmatched bases: 3. The CDR3 spells CASSLTGGNGYTF. CDR3 DNA: TGTGCCAGCAGTTTGACAGGGGGAAATGGCTACACCTTC.

The chain joins TRBV2 to TRBJ1-1; no firm D call. The CDR3 covers 12 residues. Trimming took 4 bases from V and 1 from J, leaving 4 bases between them. Looked up from germline, CDR1 is SNHLY and CDR2 is FYNNEI. The CDR3: CASSVQNTEAFF. Written as DNA, the CDR3 is TGTGCCAGCAGTGTTCAGAACACTGAAGCTTTCTTT.

CDR3 sequence (DNA): TGTGCCAGCAGCGAAAACTCAGGCGATCAGCCCCAGCATTTT. It translates to CASSENSGDQPQHF. The chain has TRBV9 and TRBJ1-5; D is undetermined. CDR1 and CDR2 (germline): SGDLS, YYNGEE. The CDR3 loop spans 14 amino acids. V was cut by 3 bases and J by 5 bases, with 12 bases left in between.

V and J are TRBV2 and TRBJ2-7; D is unresolved. Germline V gene lookup returns CDR1 SNHLY and CDR2 FYNNEI. V gave up 4 bases and J gave up 2 bases, with 12 bases separating them. This CDR3 is 14 amino acids long. CDR3 nucleotide sequence: TGTGCCAGCAGTGTGGGTGTAGGAGCCTACGAGCAGTACTTC. Translating it yields CASSVGVGAYEQYF.

The chain joins TRBV5-1 to TRBJ1-1; TRBD1 matches at 9 bases. The CDR3 extends over 15 amino acids. V lost 4 bases and J lost 5; bases outside the gene matches: 9. The germline V gene has CDR1 SGHRS and CDR2 YFSETQ. The CDR3 DNA is TGCGCCAGCAGCCGACAGGGGGAAAGTTGGACTGAAGCTTTCTTT. The encoded protein is CASSRQGESWTEAFF.

The V call is TRBV2, the J call TRBJ2-3, with D possibly matching TRBD1 (6 bases). Germline-derived CDR1 and CDR2 are SNHLY and FYNNEI. Trimming stripped 7 bases from V and 6 bases from J, with 11 bases between. This CDR3 is built from 12 residues. The CDR3 loop reads CASTTGSDTQYF. In DNA form, the CDR3 reads TGTGCCAGCACAACAGGGTCCGATACGCAGTATTTT.

The CDR3 loop is CASSVASGDIQEQYF. In DNA form, the CDR3 reads TGTGCCAGCAGCGTAGCGAGCGGGGACATTCAGGAGCAGTACTTC. The chain has TRBV9 and TRBJ2-7; TRBD2 might be the D (7 bases). V shed 0 bases and J shed 7 bases, with 17 bases lying between them. Germline assignment: CDR1 SGDLS and CDR2 YYNGEE. This CDR3 spans 15 amino acids. Supplemented by reference TRBV9 and TRBJ2-7, the full variable domain reads DSGVTQTPKHLITATGQRVTLRCSPRSGDLSVYWYQQSLDQGLQFLIQYYNGEERAKGNILERFSAQQFPDLHSELNLSSLELGDSALYFCASSVASGDIQEQYFGPGTRLTVT.

The CDR3 DNA follows: TGTGCCAGCAGCTTATCCCCGGTTAGGGGGGAGGGCGGCTACACCTTC. It codes for CASSLSPVRGEGGYTF. V usage is TRBV7-2 and J usage is TRBJ1-2, with D perhaps TRBD1 (6 bases). The germline V and J ends were trimmed by 2 bases and 8 bases, with 21 bases remaining between them. This CDR3 comprises 16 residues. Germline CDR1 SGHTA, CDR2 FQGNSA.

V gene TRBV12-1 combines with J gene TRBJ2-7; the table's D call of TRBD2 was not tested on the DNA. TRBV12-1 has pseudogene status. This CDR3 contains 12 residues. In DNA form, the CDR3 reads TGTGCCAGCAACCGGGGATTCTACGAGCAGTACTTC. Its protein is CASNRGFYEQYF.

The CDR3 region is CASSVLAVSDTQYF. CDR3 nucleotides: TGTGCCAGCAGTGTACTAGCGGTGTCAGATACGCAGTATTTT. The chain is built from TRBV2 and TRBJ2-3; 8 bases are a match to TRBD2. V shed 4 bases and J 4 bases; nucleotides not matched to a gene: 4. The CDR3 spans 14 residues. Germline values: CDR1 SNHLY, CDR2 FYNNEI. The whole variable domain, remainder taken from reference TRBV2 and TRBJ2-3, is EPEVTQTPSHQVTQMGQEVILRCVPISNHLYFYWYRQILGQKVEFLVSFYNNEISEKSEIFDDQFSVERPDGSNFTLKIRSTKLEDSAMYFCASSVLAVSDTQYFGPGTRLTVL.